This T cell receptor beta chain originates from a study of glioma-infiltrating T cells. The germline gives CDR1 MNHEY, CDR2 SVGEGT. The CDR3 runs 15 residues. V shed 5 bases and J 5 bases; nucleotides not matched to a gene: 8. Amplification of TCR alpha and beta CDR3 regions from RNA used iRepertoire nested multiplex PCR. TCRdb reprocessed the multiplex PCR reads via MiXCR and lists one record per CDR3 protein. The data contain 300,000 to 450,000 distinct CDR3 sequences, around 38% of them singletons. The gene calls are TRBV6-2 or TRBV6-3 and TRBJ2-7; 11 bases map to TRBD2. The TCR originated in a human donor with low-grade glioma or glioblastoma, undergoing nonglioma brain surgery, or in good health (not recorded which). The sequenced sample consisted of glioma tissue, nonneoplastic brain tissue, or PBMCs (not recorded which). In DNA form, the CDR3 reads TGTGCCAGCAGTCCGCCGGGACTAGCGGCTCACGAGCAGTACTTC. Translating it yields CASSPPGLAAHEQYF.